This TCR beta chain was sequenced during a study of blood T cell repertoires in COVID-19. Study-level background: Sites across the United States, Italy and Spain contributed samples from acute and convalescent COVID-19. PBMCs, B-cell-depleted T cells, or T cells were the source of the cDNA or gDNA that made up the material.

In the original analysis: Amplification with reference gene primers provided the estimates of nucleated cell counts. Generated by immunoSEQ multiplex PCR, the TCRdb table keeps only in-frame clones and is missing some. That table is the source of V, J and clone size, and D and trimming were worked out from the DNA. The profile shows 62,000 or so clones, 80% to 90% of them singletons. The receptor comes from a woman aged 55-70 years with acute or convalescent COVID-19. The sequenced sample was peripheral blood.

In nucleotides, the CDR3 is TGTGCCAGCTCACTGCCTAGGGGGGGAAGCTACGAGCAGTACTTC. This gives the protein CASSLPRGGSYEQYF. The chain is built from TRBV18 and TRBJ2-7, with D tentatively TRBD2 (7 bases). Germline loops: CDR1 KGHSH, CDR2 LQKENI. V gave up 4 bases and J gave up 3 bases, with 16 bases separating them. This CDR3 region has 15 residues.